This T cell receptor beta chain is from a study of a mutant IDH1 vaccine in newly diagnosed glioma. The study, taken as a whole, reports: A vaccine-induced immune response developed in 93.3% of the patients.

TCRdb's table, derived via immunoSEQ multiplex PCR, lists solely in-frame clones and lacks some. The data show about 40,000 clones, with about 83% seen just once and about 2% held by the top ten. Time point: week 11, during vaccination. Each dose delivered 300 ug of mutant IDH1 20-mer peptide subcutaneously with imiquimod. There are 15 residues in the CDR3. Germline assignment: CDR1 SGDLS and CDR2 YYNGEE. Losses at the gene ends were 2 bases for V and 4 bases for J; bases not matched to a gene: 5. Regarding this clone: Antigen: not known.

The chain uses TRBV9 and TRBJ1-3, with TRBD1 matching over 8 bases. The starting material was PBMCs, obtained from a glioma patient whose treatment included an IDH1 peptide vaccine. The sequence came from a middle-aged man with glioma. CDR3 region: CASSVVTGVGNTIYF. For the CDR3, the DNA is TGTGCCAGCAGCGTGGTGACAGGGGTAGGAAACACCATATATTTT.